The 21 T cell receptor beta chains in this list originate from one sample, sequenced in a study of blood T cell repertoires in COVID-19. Assay: immunoSEQ multiplex PCR; the TCRdb copy retains only in-frame clones and omits some. The table records roughly 75,000 clones, approximately 85% of them present only once. The sample was peripheral blood. These receptor sequences come from a man in his fifties with COVID-19, enrolled during active disease.

V usage is TRBV30 and J usage is TRBJ1-5, with TRBD1 matching 7 bases. Germline V gives CDR1 GTSNPN, CDR2 SVGIG (reference sequence). V lost 3 bases and J lost 11; bases outside the gene matches: 7. CDR3 length: 12 residues. The CDR3 coding sequence is TGTGCCTGGAGCAGGGGGTGGGAGACCCAGCATTTT. It encodes CAWSRGWETQHF.

This clone was seen only a few times. The chain couples TRBV7-2 to TRBJ2-1; TRBD2 aligns across 9 bases. Germline loops: CDR1 SGHTA, CDR2 FQGNSA. The junction had 8 bases not matched to a gene; V was cut back by 4 bases and J by 4 bases. This CDR3 comprises 16 residues. CDR3 sequence: CASSSFAGGPYNEQFF. The CDR3, as DNA: TGTGCCAGCAGCTCCTTTGCGGGAGGGCCTTACAATGAGCAGTTCTTC.

This chain links TRBV24-1 with TRBJ2-1; D is perhaps TRBD2 (5 bases). This CDR3 has 14 residues. With 5 bases removed from V and 6 bases from J, the gap between germline ends came to 13 bases. Germline CDR1 and CDR2: KGHDR and SFDVKD. The CDR3 is CATSGASRLNEQFF. In DNA, the CDR3 is TGTGCCACCAGTGGGGCTAGCCGACTCAATGAGCAGTTCTTC.

This clone was counted between two and nine times. The rearrangement links TRBV5-5 to TRBJ1-5; D gene uncertain. The CDR3 consists of 12 residues. The germline gives CDR1 SGHKS, CDR2 YYEKEE (reference sequence). V shed 0 bases and J shed 9 bases, with 7 bases lying between them. CDR3 in amino acids: CASSLDTGPQHF. The CDR3, as DNA: TGTGCCAGCAGCTTGGATACGGGGCCCCAGCATTTT.

The chain carries TRBV6-2 or TRBV6-3 and TRBJ1-1; a weak D match, TRBD1 (5 bases). Germline CDR1 is MNHEY and CDR2 is SVGEGT. This CDR3 comprises 12 residues. Trimming shortened V by 6 bases and J by 5 bases, and 10 bases separated the two germline ends. In nucleotides, the CDR3 is TGTGCCAGCAGCCTAGGGGTTACTGAAGCTTTCTTT. Translated: CASSLGVTEAFF.

This clone was recorded a few times. The V and J genes are TRBV6-4 and TRBJ2-1; 7 nucleotides agree with TRBD2. The CDR3 has 15 amino acids. Germline values: CDR1 MRHNA, CDR2 SNTAGT. Losses at the gene ends were 5 bases for V and 8 bases for J; bases not matched to a gene: 12. The DNA of the CDR3 is TGTGCCAGCAGTCGTAGTGCGGGAGCGAGCGATGAGCAGTTCTTC. Protein product: CASSRSAGASDEQFF.

This chain connects TRBV7-9 to TRBJ1-5; TRBD1 might be the D (5 bases). In germline, CDR1 is SEHNR, CDR2 FQNEAQ (reference sequence). This CDR3 spans 15 amino acids. V was pared by 3 bases and J by 2 bases, with 11 bases between. This CDR3 is CASSFSLQGNQPQHF. The DNA for the CDR3 is TGTGCCAGCAGCTTCTCCTTACAGGGCAATCAGCCCCAGCATTTT.

V usage is TRBV6-5 and J usage is TRBJ1-1; the D gene is possibly TRBD1 (5 bases). Germline V CDR1 and CDR2: MNHEY, SVGAGI. This CDR3 region has 13 residues. The germline V and J ends were trimmed by 6 bases and 0 bases, with 8 bases remaining between them. CDR3 in amino acids: CASSREVNTEAFF. CDR3 coding DNA: TGTGCCAGCAGCAGGGAGGTGAACACTGAAGCTTTCTTT.

This chain joins TRBV4-1 and TRBJ2-4; D gene ambiguous. This CDR3 contains 13 residues. V was cut by 4 bases and J by 2 bases, with 6 bases left in between. Per germline, CDR1 MGHRA and CDR2 YSYEKL. CDR3: CASSPFTKNIQYF. The CDR3 nucleotides read TGCGCCAGCAGCCCCTTTACCAAAAACATTCAGTACTTC.

The chain joins TRBV19 to TRBJ1-1; no reliable D call. Deletions cut 10 bases from V and 7 bases from J, with 16 bases between. The germline V gene encodes CDR1 LNHDA and CDR2 SQIVND (reference sequence). This CDR3 has 12 amino acids. CDR3 loop: CATSFLGGEAFF. Here the CDR3 DNA reads TGTGCCACCTCCTTCCTAGGAGGTGAAGCTTTCTTT.

The rearrangement links TRBV19 to TRBJ2-5, with TRBD2 matching over 9 bases. V was clipped by 5 bases and J by 5 bases; unmatched bases: 9. This CDR3 region has 15 residues. Germline loops: CDR1 LNHDA, CDR2 SQIVND (reference sequence). This chain's CDR3 is CASSGGLAYPETQYF. In nucleotides, the CDR3 is TGTGCCAGTAGTGGGGGACTAGCCTATCCCGAGACCCAGTACTTC.

The rearrangement joins TRBV7-2 to TRBJ2-2; 15 bases are shared with TRBD2. Germline-derived CDR1 and CDR2 are SGHTA and FQGNSA. This CDR3 comprises 19 residues. V lost 4 bases to trimming and J lost 4 bases; unmatched junction nucleotides: 10. CDR3 DNA: TGTGCCAGCAGCTCCCGCGTAGGACTAGCGGGAGGGTTCACCGGGGAGCTGTTTTTT. It encodes CASSSRVGLAGGFTGELFF.

The chain carries TRBV11-3 and TRBJ1-1, with 8 bases matching TRBD1. In germline, CDR1 is SGHNT, CDR2 YENEEA. The V and J ends lost 1 base and 4 bases, in that order; junction bases with no gene match: 5. This CDR3 contains 15 residues. The DNA of the CDR3 is TGTGCCAGCAGCTTAGGGACAGGGTACGGCACTGAAGCTTTCTTT. Translating it yields CASSLGTGYGTEAFF. Supplemented by reference TRBV11-3 and TRBJ1-1, the full variable domain reads EAGVVQSPRYKIIEKKQPVAFWCNPISGHNTLYWYLQNLGQGPELLIRYENEEAVDDSQLPKDRFSAERLKGVDSTLKIQPAELGDSAVYLCASSLGTGYGTEAFFGQGTRLTVV.

The chain is built from TRBV12-3 or TRBV12-4 and TRBJ2-7; no definite D call. CDR3 length equals 12 residues. The V gene lost 2 bases and the J gene lost 4 bases, with 6 bases spanning the gap. The CDR3 nucleotides are TGTGCCAGCAGTTTAACTCTGTACGAGCAGTACTTC. Its translation is CASSLTLYEQYF.

The rearrangement links TRBV5-1 to TRBJ2-5, with D possibly matching TRBD2 (6 bases). Germline CDR1 reads SGHRS; CDR2 reads YFSETQ. CDR3 length: 16 amino acids. The V end lost 1 base, the J end lost 6 bases, and 19 bases lay between the germline ends. This CDR3 reads CASSLSPGLGEKTQYF. CDR3 nucleotide sequence: TGCGCCAGCAGCTTGTCGCCGGGACTCGGGGAGAAGACCCAGTACTTC.

The genes are TRBV12-3 or TRBV12-4 and TRBJ2-7, with a weak D call TRBD1 (7 bases). V was trimmed by 6 bases and J by 6 bases, leaving 12 bases between them. The CDR3 has 12 residues. The CDR3 sequence: CASSYQGGEQYF. The CDR3 coding sequence is TGTGCCAGCAGCTATCAGGGGGGCGAGCAGTACTTC.

This clone is medium-sized. The chain combines TRBV2 with TRBJ1-1, with D hard to call. The germline gives CDR1 SNHLY, CDR2 FYNNEI. Trimming shortened V by 5 bases and J by 0 bases, and 13 bases separated the two germline ends. CDR3 size: 15 residues. CDR3 sequence reads: CASSPRPTLNTEAFF. The CDR3 nucleotides are TGTGCCAGCAGTCCTAGACCGACTCTGAACACTGAAGCTTTCTTT.

This chain joins TRBV16 and TRBJ2-7; D is possibly TRBD1 (5 bases). CDR3 size: 14 residues. Trimming removed 2 bases at V and 3 bases at J, with 11 bases between. Germline V CDR1 and CDR2: KGHSY, FQNENV. In DNA, the CDR3 is TGTGCCAGCAGCCAAGGACAAGTGGACTACGAGCAGTACTTC. This codes for CASSQGQVDYEQYF.

This chain joins TRBV5-1 and TRBJ2-1, with D possibly matching TRBD2 (5 bases). The CDR3 runs to 13 residues. Trimming stripped 0 bases from V and 9 bases from J, with 10 bases between. Germline-derived CDR1 and CDR2 are SGHRS and YFSETQ. As DNA, the CDR3 is TGCGCCAGCAGCTTGGGAGCGGTGGGTGAGCAGTTCTTC. Residues: CASSLGAVGEQFF. Together with reference TRBV5-1 and TRBJ2-1, the CDR3 gives the full variable domain: KAGVTQTPRYLIKTRGQQVTLSCSPISGHRSVSWYQQTPGQGLQFLFEYFSETQRNKGNFPGRFSGRQFSNSRSEMNVSTLELGDSALYLCASSLGAVGEQFFGPGTRLTVL.

This chain connects TRBV28 to TRBJ1-2; D possibly corresponds to TRBD1 (6 bases). Trimming took 10 bases from V and 4 from J, leaving 19 bases between them. The CDR3 runs to 14 residues. CDR1 MDHEN and CDR2 SYDVKM come from the germline V gene. DNA for the CDR3: TGTGCCACCGGGGGGCACTCTGGACTCTATGGCTACACCTTC. It translates to CATGGHSGLYGYTF.

This clone was observed once. V is TRBV3-1 (or the pseudogene TRBV3-2) and J is TRBJ1-4; a weak D match, TRBD1 (5 bases). The CDR3 has 14 amino acids. The germline gives CDR1 LGHDT, CDR2 YNNKEL (reference sequence). Trimming took 2 bases from V and 6 from J, leaving 10 bases between them. The chain's CDR3 is CASSQQGNDEKLFF. As DNA, the CDR3 is TGTGCCAGCAGCCAACAGGGAAACGATGAAAAACTGTTTTTT.